This paragraph covers one T cell receptor beta chain sequence. Its target is unknown. Running of the v3.0 immunoSEQ assay took place at survey level. Profiling relied on immunoSEQ multiplex PCR, and the TCRdb table lists in-frame clones only, not all of them. The sample lists about 12,000 clones, less than 90% occurring once. These data belong to a study of long-term antiretroviral therapy in people with HIV. Whole-study results and caveats: Relative to transplant donor controls, diversity remained lower despite increasing after ART. Clones that expanded before ART (that is, prior to treatment) dominated the repertoire at all time points.

Germline-derived CDR1 and CDR2 are LNHDA and SQIVND (reference sequence). The CDR3 spans 14 residues. V gave up 3 bases and J gave up 6 bases, with 14 bases separating them. V gene TRBV19 combines with J gene TRBJ1-2; no firm D call. The clonotype comes from a woman aged 40 to 50 with HIV. The material sequenced was unsorted PBMCs, taken 2.1 years after starting antiretroviral therapy. DNA of the CDR3: TGTGCCAGTAGTATTCAACAGTACTATGATGGCTACACCTTC. Residues: CASSIQQYYDGYTF.